The 3 T cell receptor beta chains below all came from one sample that was sequenced in a study of PD-L1 blockade in urothelial cancer. Clones were sequenced by immunoSEQ multiplex PCR, and TCRdb holds only the in-frame ones, with some missing. The table records about 49,000 clones, 60% to 85% of them present only once. The time point is: pretreatment peripheral blood. Material: PBMCs, obtained around atezolizumab (anti-PD-L1) treatment. The receptor source for this set is a man between 65 and 80 years old with urothelial cancer.

The J gene is TRBJ2-7, the V gene TRBV12-5, with D unclear. V lost 3 bases and J 5 bases, leaving 14 bases between the germline ends. The CDR3 is 14 amino acids. Germline V gene data show CDR1 as LGHNT and CDR2 as FRNRAP. The CDR3 DNA sequence: TGTGCTAGTGGTTTAGACGGCCCTGCGGACGAGCAGTACTTC. Protein: CASGLDGPADEQYF.

In its sample, this clone was seen once. This chain connects TRBV10-3 to TRBJ2-7; D possibly corresponds to TRBD2 (6 bases). Trimming cost V 5 bases and J 0 bases, with 11 bases left between them. This CDR3 comprises 14 residues. The V gene's germline CDR1 is ENHRY and CDR2 SYGVKD. The chain's CDR3 is CAISRDFSSYEQYF. The CDR3 coding sequence is TGTGCCATCAGTAGGGACTTTTCCTCCTACGAGCAGTACTTC.

The V call is TRBV5-1, the J call TRBJ2-3; 12 bases fit TRBD2. The CDR3 sequence is 15 residues long. Unmatched junction bases numbered 5, after V lost 5 bases and J lost 4 bases. The germline V gene has CDR1 SGHRS and CDR2 YFSETQ. Here the CDR3 reads CASSLLAGGSDTQYF. DNA for the CDR3: TGCGCCAGCAGTTTGCTAGCGGGGGGGTCAGATACGCAGTATTTT. The full variable domain, in which reference TRBV5-1 and TRBJ2-3 provide the parts outside the CDR3, is KAGVTQTPRYLIKTRGQQVTLSCSPISGHRSVSWYQQTPGQGLQFLFEYFSETQRNKGNFPGRFSGRQFSNSRSEMNVSTLELGDSALYLCASSLLAGGSDTQYFGPGTRLTVL.